This entry features one T cell receptor beta chain sequence. Its matching antigen is unknown. The assay was immunoSEQ multiplex PCR, and TCRdb's table has in-frame clones only and misses some. The table records about 140,000 clones, 85% to 95% of them present only once. This entry belongs to a study of T cell responses to AZD1222 COVID-19 vaccine. Study observations and caveats: In a largely white British group with more females than males, clonal diversity was possibly underestimated.

J lost 7 bases, V lost 8 bases, and 10 bases had no gene match. Germline V gene lookup returns CDR1 MNHEY and CDR2 SVGAGI. This CDR3 comprises 15 residues. The sequences come from peripheral blood, collected after recovery from COVID-19. The genes are TRBV6-5 and TRBJ2-1; TRBD2 matches at 11 bases. This TCR was sampled from an adult who had recovered from COVID-19. CDR3 sequence: CASLELAGAQNEQFF. As DNA, the CDR3 is TGTGCCAGCCTAGAACTAGCGGGAGCGCAAAATGAGCAGTTCTTC.